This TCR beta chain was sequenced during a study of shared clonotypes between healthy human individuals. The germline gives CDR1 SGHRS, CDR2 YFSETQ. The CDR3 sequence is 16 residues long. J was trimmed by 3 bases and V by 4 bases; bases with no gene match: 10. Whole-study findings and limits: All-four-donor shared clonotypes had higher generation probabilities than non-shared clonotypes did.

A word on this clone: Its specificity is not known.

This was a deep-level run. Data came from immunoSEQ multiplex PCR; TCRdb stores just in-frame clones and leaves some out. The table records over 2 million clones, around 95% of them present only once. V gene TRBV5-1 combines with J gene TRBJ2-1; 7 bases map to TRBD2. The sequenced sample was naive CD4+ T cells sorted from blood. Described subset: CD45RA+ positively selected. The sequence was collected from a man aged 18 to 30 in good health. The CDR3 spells CASSPKDAGDYNEQFF. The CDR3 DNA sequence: TGCGCCAGCAGCCCGAAGGATGCGGGGGACTACAATGAGCAGTTCTTC.